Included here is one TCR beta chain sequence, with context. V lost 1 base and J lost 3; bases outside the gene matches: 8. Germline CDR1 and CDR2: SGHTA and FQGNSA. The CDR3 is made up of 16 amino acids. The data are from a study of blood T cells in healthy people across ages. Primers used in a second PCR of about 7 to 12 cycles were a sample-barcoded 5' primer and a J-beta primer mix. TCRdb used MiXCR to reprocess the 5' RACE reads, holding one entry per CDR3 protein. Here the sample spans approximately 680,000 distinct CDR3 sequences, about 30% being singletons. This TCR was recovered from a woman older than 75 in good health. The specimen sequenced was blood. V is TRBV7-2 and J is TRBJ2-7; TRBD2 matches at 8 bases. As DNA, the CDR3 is TGTGCCAGCAGCTTAGGATCAGCGGGGGTCCGCTACGAGCAGTACTTC. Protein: CASSLGSAGVRYEQYF.